This TCR beta chain was identified during a study of blood T cells in healthy people across ages. Regarding this clonotype: A much larger clone differs from this one at a single base, so this may be a read error.

The V end lost 5 bases, the J end lost 3 bases, and 8 bases lay between the germline ends. Germline V gene sequence: CDR1 SGHNT, CDR2 YENEEA. This CDR3 contains 13 residues. Aged about 6 to 95, donors were systemically healthy Caucasians from Russia. At least 6.5 million PBMCs were isolated per sample. A second PCR, run for roughly 7 to 11 cycles, used a sample-barcoded 5' primer plus a J-beta primer mix. Samples each returned at least 3 million CDR3-containing paired-end reads. One entry per CDR3 protein, called by TCRdb with MiXCR from the 5' RACE reads. The profile shows under 800,000 distinct CDR3 sequences, roughly 44% of them singletons.

The rearrangement links TRBV11-3 to TRBJ2-1, with D uncertain. The specimen was blood. The receptor was isolated from a woman aged 60 to 75 in good health. The DNA for the CDR3 is TGTGCCAGCAGCGCGCCCGACTACAATGAGCAGTTCTTC. This sequence encodes CASSAPDYNEQFF.